This T cell receptor beta chain stems from a study of cytomegalovirus exposure and HLA in healthy donors. Whole-study context: Tens of millions of unique TCRs from HLA-typed donors made up an early data release.

PCR used 60 Vbeta primers and 13 Jbeta primers. The assay was immunoSEQ multiplex PCR, and TCRdb's table has in-frame clones only and misses some. The sample has around 150,000 clones; 70% to 80% are singletons. Study-wide findings and caveats: Researchers counted around 180 TCR beta chains as cytomegalovirus-associated.

This donor's CMV serostatus went unrecorded. There are a few counts of this clone. Its antigen remains unknown. Source material: PBMCs. The source of this sequence is a human donor in good health.

CDR3 DNA: TGTGCCAGCAAATGGACAGGGGGCACAGATACGCAGTATTTT. The encoded protein is CASKWTGGTDTQYF. The chain uses TRBV2 and TRBJ2-3; 9 bases are shared with TRBD1. The trim removed 7 bases at V and 1 base at J, leaving 3 bases unmatched. Germline V gene lookup returns CDR1 SNHLY and CDR2 FYNNEI. The CDR3 runs to 14 residues.